This is a list of T cell receptor beta chains from one sample in a study of blood T cells in healthy people across ages. TCRdb reprocessed the 5' RACE reads with MiXCR, giving one entry per CDR3 protein. The data contain roughly 1,700,000 distinct CDR3 sequences, about 30% of them seen just once; the ten biggest clones take up less than 9.5%. Sequenced: blood. Receptor source: a woman aged 25 to 39 in good health. Each CDR3 is given with its conserved first and last residue. A D gene is named only where the DNA matches it firmly. The listing skips clone size in some rows; elsewhere it reads once, few, many or a size class.

>TRBD2|few|TRBV9|TRBJ2-1
CASSVRGTSGYNEQFF
TGTGCCAGCAGCGTCCGGGGGACTAGCGGGTACAATGAGCAGTTCTTC
>NA|few|TRBV20-1|TRBJ2-7
CSASPGQMTYEQYF
TGCAGTGCTAGCCCAGGACAGATGACCTACGAGCAGTACTTC
>NA|few|TRBV10-3|TRBJ2-5
CAIKTPRGSEQYF
TGTGCCATCAAAACTCCTAGGGGGTCGGAGCAGTACTTC
>NA|NA|TRBV5-1|TRBJ2-6
CASSLPETGANVLTF
TGCGCCAGCAGCCTCCCAGAAACTGGGGCCAACGTCCTGACTTTC
>TRBD2|NA|TRBV7-2|TRBJ2-7
CASSLPSTSGRDEQYF
TGTGCCAGCAGCCTACCGTCGACTAGCGGGAGGGATGAGCAGTACTTC
>TRBD2|many|TRBV7-2|TRBJ2-7
CASSPGLAGAHEQYF
TGTGCCAGCAGCCCCGGACTAGCGGGAGCCCACGAGCAGTACTTC
>TRBD1|few|TRBV5-5|TRBJ1-1
CASSLSPGQGTEAFF
TGTGCCAGCAGCTTGAGCCCGGGACAGGGGACTGAAGCTTTCTTT
>NA|NA|TRBV4-1|TRBJ2-1
CASSQGASLSSHNEQFF
TGCGCCAGCAGCCAAGGAGCTAGCCTATCCTCCCACAATGAGCAGTTCTTC
>NA|few|TRBV20-1|TRBJ2-7
CSAIFEQNRVKNEQYF
TGCAGTGCTATATTCGAACAAAACAGGGTGAAGAACGAGCAGTACTTC
>NA|NA|TRBV5-5|TRBJ2-5
CASGLLANQETQYF
TGTGCCAGCGGCTTGCTTGCCAACCAAGAGACCCAGTACTTC
>NA|NA|TRBV3-1|TRBJ1-2
CASSPTTDNYGYTF
TGTGCCAGCAGCCCCACTACCGATAACTATGGCTACACCTTC
>NA|NA|TRBV14|TRBJ2-7
CASSQDLKGSKQYF
TGTGCCAGCAGCCAAGATCTAAAGGGGAGTAAGCAGTACTTC
>TRBD2|NA|TRBV20-1|TRBJ2-3
CSANPTSGFTDTQYF
TGCAGTGCTAACCCGACTAGCGGTTTCACAGATACGCAGTATTTT
>TRBD2|NA|TRBV3-1|TRBJ2-1
CASSAGLAGGLNEQFF
TGTGCCAGCAGCGCCGGACTAGCGGGAGGGCTTAATGAGCAGTTCTTC
>NA|few|TRBV24-1|TRBJ2-1
CATSDLNSNEQFF
TGTGCCACCAGTGATTTGAACAGCAATGAGCAGTTCTTC
>NA|NA|TRBV10-3|TRBJ2-1
CAISSPGSENEQFF
TGTGCCATCAGTTCCCCCGGGTCCGAAAATGAGCAGTTCTTC
>NA|NA|TRBV7-9|TRBJ1-5
CASSLGVSNSNQPQHF
TGTGCCAGCAGCTTAGGGGTGAGCAATAGCAATCAGCCCCAGCATTTT
>NA|NA|TRBV5-1|TRBJ1-2
CASCFGGANSYGYTF
TGCGCCAGCTGCTTCGGTGGGGCGAATAGCTATGGCTACACCTTC
>NA|NA|TRBV4-1|TRBJ2-1
CASSHGTDINEQFF
TGCGCCAGCAGCCATGGGACGGATATCAATGAGCAGTTCTTC
>NA|few|TRBV6-2/TRBV6-3|TRBJ1-1
CASRLTGPTNTEAFF
TGTGCCAGCAGACTAACGGGACCGACGAACACTGAAGCTTTCTTT
>TRBD2|few|TRBV20-1|TRBJ2-1
CSARDYGGRAGNEQFF
TGCAGTGCTAGAGATTATGGCGGGAGGGCCGGTAATGAGCAGTTCTTC
>TRBD1|few|TRBV12-3/TRBV12-4|TRBJ1-1
CASSLAPGGEAFF
TGTGCCAGCAGTTTAGCGCCAGGGGGTGAAGCTTTCTTT
>TRBD2|many|TRBV20-1|TRBJ2-1
CSALGGGGGSSYNEQFF
TGCAGTGCTCTCGGAGGAGGTGGCGGGAGCTCCTACAATGAGCAGTTCTTC
>NA|NA|TRBV6-5|TRBJ2-7
CASSYSAGQANEQYF
TGTGCCAGCAGTTACTCAGCGGGACAGGCGAACGAGCAGTACTTC
>NA|many|TRBV20-1|TRBJ1-2
CSASRTDNYGYTF
TGCAGTGCTAGCCGGACAGATAACTATGGCTACACCTTC
>TRBD2|few|TRBV7-2|TRBJ2-7
CASRTGLAGVGGEQYF
TGTGCCAGCAGAACCGGACTAGCGGGAGTAGGAGGCGAGCAGTACTTC
>NA|NA|TRBV11-2|TRBJ2-7
CASSLASTWGVRQYEQYF
TGTGCCAGCAGCTTAGCCTCGACCTGGGGAGTTCGGCAATACGAGCAGTACTTC
>NA|many|TRBV5-1|TRBJ2-3
CASSLGQTSTDTQYF
TGCGCCAGCAGCTTAGGACAGACTAGCACAGATACGCAGTATTTT
>NA|few|TRBV7-2|TRBJ1-2
CASTTPALGYTF
TGTGCCAGCACCACCCCCGCGCTAGGCTACACCTTC
>TRBD1|NA|TRBV7-2|TRBJ1-6
CASSFREAGTGDSPLHF
TGTGCCAGCAGCTTTAGAGAGGCCGGGACAGGAGATTCACCCCTCCACTTT
>NA|NA|TRBV5-5|TRBJ2-4
CASSLASEGWEQYF
TGTGCCAGCAGCTTGGCCTCGGAAGGGTGGGAGCAGTACTTC
>NA|NA|TRBV7-2|TRBJ2-7
CASSSGGYGSYEQYF
TGTGCCAGCAGCTCGGGGGGCTATGGCTCCTACGAGCAGTACTTC
>NA|NA|TRBV7-3|TRBJ2-3
CASSFGGFRTDTQYF
TGTGCCAGCAGCTTCGGCGGGTTTCGCACAGATACGCAGTATTTT
>TRBD2|few|TRBV7-9|TRBJ2-1
CASSPGGAGGAYNEQFF
TGTGCCAGCAGCCCTGGTGGGGCGGGAGGCGCCTACAATGAGCAGTTCTTC
>TRBD1|few|TRBV15|TRBJ1-2
CATRRQGFMGGYTF
TGTGCCACCAGAAGACAGGGATTCATGGGCGGCTACACCTTC
>NA|NA|TRBV11-1|TRBJ2-3
CASTQTGRTDTQYF
TGTGCCAGCACCCAGACAGGAAGGACAGATACGCAGTATTTT
>TRBD1|NA|TRBV12-3/TRBV12-4|TRBJ1-4
CASSLWDRDNEKLFF
TGTGCCAGCAGTTTATGGGACAGGGATAATGAAAAACTGTTTTTT
>NA|NA|TRBV7-2|TRBJ1-4
CASSHGGGNEKLFF
TGTGCCAGCAGCCACGGGGGTGGAAATGAAAAACTGTTTTTT
>TRBD1|NA|TRBV4-2|TRBJ1-2
CASSQRGQGADYDYTF
TGTGCCAGCAGCCAGAGAGGGCAGGGGGCTGACTATGACTACACCTTC
>NA|NA|TRBV10-3|TRBJ1-1
CAISDLKWGAAGNTEAFF
TGTGCCATCAGTGATCTAAAGTGGGGGGCGGCGGGGAACACTGAAGCTTTCTTT
>NA|NA|TRBV7-9|TRBJ1-4
CASSLSDLPREKLFF
TGTGCCAGCAGCTTATCGGACCTACCGCGGGAAAAACTGTTTTTT
>NA|NA|TRBV28|TRBJ1-2
CASSFGRNSVIRGYTF
TGTGCCAGCAGTTTTGGTAGGAATTCCGTAATCCGTGGCTACACCTTC
>NA|few|TRBV10-3|TRBJ1-1
CAISATGSGAFF
TGTGCCATCAGTGCGACGGGGAGTGGGGCTTTCTTT
>NA|few|TRBV24-1|TRBJ2-3
CATSEGFSDTQYF
TGTGCCACCAGTGAAGGTTTCTCAGATACGCAGTATTTT
>NA|NA|TRBV29-1|TRBJ1-1
CSVEESQRTEGFF
TGCAGCGTTGAAGAATCCCAAAGGACTGAAGGTTTCTTT
>TRBD2|NA|TRBV29-1|TRBJ2-2
CSVRTGGGSWELFF
TGCAGCGTTCGCACGGGGGGTGGATCCTGGGAGCTGTTTTTT
>TRBD1|few|TRBV5-1|TRBJ1-5
CASSYGTGPDQPQHF
TGCGCCAGCAGCTATGGGACAGGCCCCGATCAGCCCCAGCATTTT
>TRBD2|few|TRBV5-1|TRBJ2-7
CASSPGLEGEQYF
TGCGCCAGCAGTCCGGGACTAGAGGGCGAGCAGTACTTC
>NA|few|TRBV4-1|TRBJ2-1
CASSQDSRGHSSYNEQFF
TGCGCCAGCAGCCAAGATAGCCGGGGACATTCCTCCTACAATGAGCAGTTCTTC
>NA|NA|TRBV12-3/TRBV12-4|TRBJ2-5
CASSLRGGKYQETQYF
TGTGCCAGCAGTTTAAGGGGCGGAAAGTACCAAGAGACCCAGTACTTC